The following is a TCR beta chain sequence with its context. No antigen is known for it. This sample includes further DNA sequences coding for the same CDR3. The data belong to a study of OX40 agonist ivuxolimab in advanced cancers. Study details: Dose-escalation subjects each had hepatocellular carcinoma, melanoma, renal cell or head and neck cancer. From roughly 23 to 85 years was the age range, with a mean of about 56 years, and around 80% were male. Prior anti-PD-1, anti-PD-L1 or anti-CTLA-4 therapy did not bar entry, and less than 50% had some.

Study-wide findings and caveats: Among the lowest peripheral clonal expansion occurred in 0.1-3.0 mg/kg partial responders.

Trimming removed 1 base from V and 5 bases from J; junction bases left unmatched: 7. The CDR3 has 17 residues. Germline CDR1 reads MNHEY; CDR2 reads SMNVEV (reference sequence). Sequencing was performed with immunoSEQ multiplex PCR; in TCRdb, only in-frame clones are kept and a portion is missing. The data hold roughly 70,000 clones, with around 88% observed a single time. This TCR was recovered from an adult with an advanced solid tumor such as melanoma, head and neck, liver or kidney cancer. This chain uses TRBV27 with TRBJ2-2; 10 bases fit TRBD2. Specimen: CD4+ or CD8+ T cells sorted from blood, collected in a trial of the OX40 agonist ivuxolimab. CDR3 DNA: TGTGCCAGCAGTTTATTAGGAGCGGGGGGGCAAACCGGGGAGCTGTTTTTT. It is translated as CASSLLGAGGQTGELFF.